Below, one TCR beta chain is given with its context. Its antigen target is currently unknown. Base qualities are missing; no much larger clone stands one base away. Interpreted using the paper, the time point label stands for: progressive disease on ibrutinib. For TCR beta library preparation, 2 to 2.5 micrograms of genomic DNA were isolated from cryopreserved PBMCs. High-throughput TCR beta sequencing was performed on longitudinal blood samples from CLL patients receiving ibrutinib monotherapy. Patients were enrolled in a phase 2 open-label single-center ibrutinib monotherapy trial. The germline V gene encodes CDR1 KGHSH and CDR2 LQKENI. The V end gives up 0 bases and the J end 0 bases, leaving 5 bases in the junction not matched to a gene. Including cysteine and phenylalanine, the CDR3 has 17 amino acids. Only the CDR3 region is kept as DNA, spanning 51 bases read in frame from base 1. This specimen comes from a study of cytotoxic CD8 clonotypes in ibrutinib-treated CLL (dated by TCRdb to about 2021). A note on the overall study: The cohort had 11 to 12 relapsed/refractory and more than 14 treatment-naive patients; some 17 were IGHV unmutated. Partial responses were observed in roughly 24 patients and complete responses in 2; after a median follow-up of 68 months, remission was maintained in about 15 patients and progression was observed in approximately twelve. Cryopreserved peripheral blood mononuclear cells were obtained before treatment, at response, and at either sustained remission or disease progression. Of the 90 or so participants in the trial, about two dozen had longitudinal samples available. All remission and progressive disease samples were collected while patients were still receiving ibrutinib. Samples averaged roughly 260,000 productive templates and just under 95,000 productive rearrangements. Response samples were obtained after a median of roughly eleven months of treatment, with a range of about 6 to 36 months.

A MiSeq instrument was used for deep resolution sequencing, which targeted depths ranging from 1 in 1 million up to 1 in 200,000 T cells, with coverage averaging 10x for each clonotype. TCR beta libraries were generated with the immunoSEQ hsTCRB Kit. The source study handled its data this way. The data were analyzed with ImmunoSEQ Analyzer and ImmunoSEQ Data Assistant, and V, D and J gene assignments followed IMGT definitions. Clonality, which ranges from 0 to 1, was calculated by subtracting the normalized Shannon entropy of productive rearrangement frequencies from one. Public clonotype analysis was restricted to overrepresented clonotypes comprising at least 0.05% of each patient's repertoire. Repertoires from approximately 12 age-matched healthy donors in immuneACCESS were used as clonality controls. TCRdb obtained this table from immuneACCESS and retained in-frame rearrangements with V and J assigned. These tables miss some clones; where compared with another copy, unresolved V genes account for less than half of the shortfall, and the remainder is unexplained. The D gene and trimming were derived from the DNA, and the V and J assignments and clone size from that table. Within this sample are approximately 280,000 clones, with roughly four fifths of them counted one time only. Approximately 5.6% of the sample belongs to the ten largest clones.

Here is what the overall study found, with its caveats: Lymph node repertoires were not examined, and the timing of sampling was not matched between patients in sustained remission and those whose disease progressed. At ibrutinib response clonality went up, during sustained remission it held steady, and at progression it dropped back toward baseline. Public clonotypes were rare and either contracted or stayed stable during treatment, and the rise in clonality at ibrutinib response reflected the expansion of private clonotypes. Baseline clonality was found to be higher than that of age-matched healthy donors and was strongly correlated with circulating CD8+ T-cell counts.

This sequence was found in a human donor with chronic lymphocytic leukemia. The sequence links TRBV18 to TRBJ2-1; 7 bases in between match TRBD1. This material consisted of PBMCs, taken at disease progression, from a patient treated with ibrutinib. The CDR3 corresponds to CASSPPTGSSSYNEQFF. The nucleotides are TGTGCCAGCTCACCACCGACAGGGTCCAGCTCCTACAATGAGCAGTTCTTC.